This T cell receptor (beta chain) came from a study of OX40 agonist ivuxolimab in advanced cancers. Study context: In this cohort, patients received ivuxolimab, an agonistic anti-OX40 (CD134) antibody. Findings and caveats of the study: Relative to CD4+, CD8+ T cells held more expanded clones on average. Among expanded peripheral T cells, antigen specificity went undetermined.

Regarding this clone: Its antigen is as yet unknown. The junction does not match germline at one end; this may be a read error.

The germline gives CDR1 SGHDT, CDR2 YYEEEE. The CDR3 consists of 13 residues. The table came from immunoSEQ multiplex PCR; TCRdb's copy has only in-frame clones and leaves some out. The sample contains about 96,000 clones, more than 80% of which appear only once. The TCR sequence derives from an adult with an advanced solid tumor such as melanoma, head and neck, liver or kidney cancer. The material sequenced was CD4+ or CD8+ T cells sorted from blood, taken in a trial of the OX40 agonist ivuxolimab. V gene TRBV5-6 combines with J gene TRBJ1-2, with 9 bases fitting TRBD1. The CDR3 protein is CASSNRDRDRYGF. CDR3 sequence (DNA): TGTGCCAGCAGCAACCGGGACAGGGACCGCTACGGCTTC.